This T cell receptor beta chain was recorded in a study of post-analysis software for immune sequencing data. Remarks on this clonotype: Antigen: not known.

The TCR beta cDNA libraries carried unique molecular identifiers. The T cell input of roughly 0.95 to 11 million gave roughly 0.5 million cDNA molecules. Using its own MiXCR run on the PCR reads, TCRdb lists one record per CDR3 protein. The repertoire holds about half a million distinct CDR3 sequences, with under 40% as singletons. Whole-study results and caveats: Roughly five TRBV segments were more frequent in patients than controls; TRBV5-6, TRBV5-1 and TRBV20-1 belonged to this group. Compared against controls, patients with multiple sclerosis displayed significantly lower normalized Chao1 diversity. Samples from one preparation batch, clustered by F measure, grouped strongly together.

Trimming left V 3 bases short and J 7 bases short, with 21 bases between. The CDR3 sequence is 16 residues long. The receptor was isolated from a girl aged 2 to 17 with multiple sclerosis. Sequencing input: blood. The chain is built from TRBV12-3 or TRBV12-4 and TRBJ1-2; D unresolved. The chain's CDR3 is CASSFRSPDNRGGYTF. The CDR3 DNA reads TGTGCCAGCAGTTTTAGAAGCCCCGACAACCGGGGTGGCTACACCTTC.